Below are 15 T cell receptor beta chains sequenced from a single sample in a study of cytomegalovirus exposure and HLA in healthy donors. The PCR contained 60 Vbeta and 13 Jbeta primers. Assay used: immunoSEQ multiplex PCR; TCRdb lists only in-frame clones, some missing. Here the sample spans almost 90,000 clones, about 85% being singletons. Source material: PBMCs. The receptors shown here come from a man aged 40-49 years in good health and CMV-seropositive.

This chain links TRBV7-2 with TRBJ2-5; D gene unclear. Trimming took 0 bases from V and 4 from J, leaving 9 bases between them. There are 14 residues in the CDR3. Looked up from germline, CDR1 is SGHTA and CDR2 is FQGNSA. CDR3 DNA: TGTGCCAGCAGCTTAGCCGGGTTCGGAGAGACCCAGTACTTC. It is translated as CASSLAGFGETQYF.

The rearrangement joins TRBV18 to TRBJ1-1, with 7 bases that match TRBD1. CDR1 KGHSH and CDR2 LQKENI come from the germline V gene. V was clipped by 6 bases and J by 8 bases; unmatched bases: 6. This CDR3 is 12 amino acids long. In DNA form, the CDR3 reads TGTGCCAGCTCCGAACAGGGGTCAGAAGCTTTCTTT. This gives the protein CASSEQGSEAFF. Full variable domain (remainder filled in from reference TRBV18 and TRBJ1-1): NAGVMQNPRHLVRRRGQEARLRCSPMKGHSHVYWYRQLPEEGLKFMVYLQKENIIDESGMPKERFSAEFPKEGPSILRIQQVVRGDSAAYFCASSEQGSEAFFGQGTRLTVV.

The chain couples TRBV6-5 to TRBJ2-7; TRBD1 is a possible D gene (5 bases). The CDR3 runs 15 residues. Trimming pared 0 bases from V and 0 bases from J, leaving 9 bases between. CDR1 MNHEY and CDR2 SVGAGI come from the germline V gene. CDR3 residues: CASSYSDSSSYEQYF. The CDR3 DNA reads TGTGCCAGCAGTTACTCAGACAGTAGCTCCTACGAGCAGTACTTC.

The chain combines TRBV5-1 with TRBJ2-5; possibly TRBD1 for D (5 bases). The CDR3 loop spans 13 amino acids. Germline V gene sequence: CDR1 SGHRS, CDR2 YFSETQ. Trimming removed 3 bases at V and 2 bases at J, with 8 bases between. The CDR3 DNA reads TGCGCCAGCAGCTCAAGGGGTCAAGAGACCCAGTACTTC. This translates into CASSSRGQETQYF.

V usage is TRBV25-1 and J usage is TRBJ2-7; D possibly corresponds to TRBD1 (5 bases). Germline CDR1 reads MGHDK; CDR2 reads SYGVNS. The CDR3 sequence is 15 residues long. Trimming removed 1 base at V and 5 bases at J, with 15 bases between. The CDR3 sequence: CASSEFRASGNEQYF. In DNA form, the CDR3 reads TGTGCCAGCAGTGAATTCCGGGCCTCAGGGAACGAGCAGTACTTC.

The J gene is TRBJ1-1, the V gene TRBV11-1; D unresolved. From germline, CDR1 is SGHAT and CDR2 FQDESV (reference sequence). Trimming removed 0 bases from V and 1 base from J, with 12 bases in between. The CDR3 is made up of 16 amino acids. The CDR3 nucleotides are TGTGCCAGCAGCTTAGCGCTAGTTCCGGGGAACACTGAAGCTTTCTTT. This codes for CASSLALVPGNTEAFF.

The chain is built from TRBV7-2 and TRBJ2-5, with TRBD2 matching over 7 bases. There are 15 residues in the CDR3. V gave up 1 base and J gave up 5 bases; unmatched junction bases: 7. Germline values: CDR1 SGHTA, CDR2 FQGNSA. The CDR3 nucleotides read TGTGCCAGCAGCTTAGGGGGGAGCGGGGCCGAGACCCAGTACTTC. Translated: CASSLGGSGAETQYF.

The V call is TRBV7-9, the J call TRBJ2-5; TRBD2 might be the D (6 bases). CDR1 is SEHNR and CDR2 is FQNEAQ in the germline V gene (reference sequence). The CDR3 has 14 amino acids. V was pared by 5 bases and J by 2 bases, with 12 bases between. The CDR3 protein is CASSPPGGQETQYF. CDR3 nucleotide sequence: TGTGCCAGCAGCCCTCCCGGGGGTCAAGAGACCCAGTACTTC.

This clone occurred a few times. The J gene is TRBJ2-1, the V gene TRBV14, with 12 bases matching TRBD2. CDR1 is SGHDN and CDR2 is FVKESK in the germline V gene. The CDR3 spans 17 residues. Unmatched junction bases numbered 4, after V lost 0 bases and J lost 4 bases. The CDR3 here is CASSQESGLAGYNEQFF. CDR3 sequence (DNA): TGTGCCAGCAGCCAAGAATCGGGACTAGCGGGTTACAATGAGCAGTTCTTC.

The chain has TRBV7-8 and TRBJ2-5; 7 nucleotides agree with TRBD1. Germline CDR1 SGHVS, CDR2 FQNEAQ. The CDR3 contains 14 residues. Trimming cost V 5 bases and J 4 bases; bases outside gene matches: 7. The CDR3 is CASSVDRVLETQYF. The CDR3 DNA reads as TGTGCCAGCAGCGTCGACAGGGTATTAGAGACCCAGTACTTC.

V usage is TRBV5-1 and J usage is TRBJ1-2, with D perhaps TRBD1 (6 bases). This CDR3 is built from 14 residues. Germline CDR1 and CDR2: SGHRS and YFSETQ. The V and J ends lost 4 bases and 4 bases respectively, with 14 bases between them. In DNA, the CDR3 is TGCGCCAGCAGCCAGAACAGGGAAGGCTATGGCTACACCTTC. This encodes CASSQNREGYGYTF. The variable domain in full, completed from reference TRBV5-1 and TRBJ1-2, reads KAGVTQTPRYLIKTRGQQVTLSCSPISGHRSVSWYQQTPGQGLQFLFEYFSETQRNKGNFPGRFSGRQFSNSRSEMNVSTLELGDSALYLCASSQNREGYGYTFGSGTRLTVV.

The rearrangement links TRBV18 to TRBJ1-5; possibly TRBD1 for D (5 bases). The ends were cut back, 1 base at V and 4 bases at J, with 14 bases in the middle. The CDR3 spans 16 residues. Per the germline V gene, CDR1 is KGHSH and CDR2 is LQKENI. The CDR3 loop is CASSPQAGPKNQPQHF. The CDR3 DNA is TGTGCCAGCTCACCACAGGCAGGGCCAAAGAATCAGCCCCAGCATTTT.

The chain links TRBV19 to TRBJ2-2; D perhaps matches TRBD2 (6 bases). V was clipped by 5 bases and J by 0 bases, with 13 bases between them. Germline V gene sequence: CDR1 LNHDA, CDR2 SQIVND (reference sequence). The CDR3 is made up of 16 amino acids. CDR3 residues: CASSYRGIANTGELFF. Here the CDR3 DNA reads TGTGCCAGTAGTTATCGGGGGATCGCGAACACCGGGGAGCTGTTTTTT.

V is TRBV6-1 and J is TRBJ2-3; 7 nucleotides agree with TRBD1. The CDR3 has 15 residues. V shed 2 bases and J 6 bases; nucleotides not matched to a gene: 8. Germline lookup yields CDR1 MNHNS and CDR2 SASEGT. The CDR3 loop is CASSERVQGRDTQYF. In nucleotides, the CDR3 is TGTGCCAGCAGTGAAAGAGTACAGGGGCGGGATACGCAGTATTTT.

CDR3 sequence: CASSFPSGDPQYTQYF. The DNA of the CDR3 is TGTGCCAGCAGTTTCCCTAGCGGGGACCCACAATATACGCAGTATTTT. V and J are TRBV28 and TRBJ2-3; 9 bases agree with TRBD2. Germline V gene data show CDR1 as MDHEN and CDR2 as SYDVKM. CDR3 size: 16 residues. After removal of 3 bases from V and 7 bases from J, the junction contained 11 bases not matched to a gene.